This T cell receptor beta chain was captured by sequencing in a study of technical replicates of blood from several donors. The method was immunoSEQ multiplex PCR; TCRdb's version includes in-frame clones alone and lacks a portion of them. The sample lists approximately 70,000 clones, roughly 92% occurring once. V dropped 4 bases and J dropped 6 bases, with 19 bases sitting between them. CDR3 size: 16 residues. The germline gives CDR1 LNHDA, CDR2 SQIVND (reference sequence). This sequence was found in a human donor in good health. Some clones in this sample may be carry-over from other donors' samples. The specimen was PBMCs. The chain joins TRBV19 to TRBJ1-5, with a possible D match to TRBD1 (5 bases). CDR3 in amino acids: CASSRGHGGIVQPQHF. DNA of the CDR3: TGTGCCAGTAGTAGAGGACACGGAGGGATAGTTCAGCCCCAGCATTTT.